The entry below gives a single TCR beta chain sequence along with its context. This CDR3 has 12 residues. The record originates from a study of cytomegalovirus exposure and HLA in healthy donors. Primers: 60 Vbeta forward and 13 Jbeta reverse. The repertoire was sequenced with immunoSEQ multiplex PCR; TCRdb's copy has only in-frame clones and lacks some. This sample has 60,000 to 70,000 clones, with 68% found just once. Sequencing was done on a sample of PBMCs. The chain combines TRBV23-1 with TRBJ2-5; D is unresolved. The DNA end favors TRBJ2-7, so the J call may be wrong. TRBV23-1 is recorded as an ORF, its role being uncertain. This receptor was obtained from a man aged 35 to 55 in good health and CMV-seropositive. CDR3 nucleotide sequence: TGCGCCAGCGCCGGAGCGTTCTACGAGCAGTACTTC. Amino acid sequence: CASAGAFYEQYF.